Listed below are T cell receptor beta chains from one sample, sequenced in a study of cytomegalovirus exposure and HLA in healthy donors. Method: immunoSEQ multiplex PCR; TCRdb's copy keeps in-frame clones and lacks some. The sample has over 100,000 clones, around 79% seen once. Input material: PBMCs. These receptors were collected from a woman younger than 45 in good health and CMV-seropositive. Each CDR3 is given with its conserved first and last residue. Fields, in order: D gene, clone size, V gene, J gene, CDR3 protein, CDR3 DNA. A D gene is named only where the DNA matches it firmly. Where a row states a size, it is once, few, many or the class of an expanded clone; other rows omit it.

D: .; size: .; V: TRBV7-6; J: TRBJ2-5; CDR3: CASSAGTSQETQYF; DNA: TGTGCCAGCAGCGCAGGGACTTCCCAAGAGACCCAGTACTTC
D: TRBD1; size: .; V: TRBV6-6; J: TRBJ1-1; CDR3: CASSNNGQENTEAFF; DNA: TGTGCCAGCAGTAATAATGGACAGGAAAACACTGAAGCTTTCTTT
D: .; size: medium-sized; V: TRBV5-6; J: TRBJ1-2; CDR3: CASIDRGFDGYTF; DNA: TGTGCCAGCATCGACAGAGGATTCGATGGCTACACCTTC
D: .; size: .; V: TRBV5-4; J: TRBJ1-2; CDR3: CASSSVGVAYGYTF; DNA: TGTGCCAGCAGCTCCGTCGGGGTTGCCTATGGCTACACCTTC
D: .; size: .; V: TRBV6-6; J: TRBJ2-7; CDR3: CASRRHRGFSYEQYF; DNA: TGTGCCAGCAGACGGCACCGGGGGTTCTCCTACGAGCAGTACTTC
D: TRBD1; size: .; V: TRBV15; J: TRBJ1-2; CDR3: CATRTGKYGYTF; DNA: TGTGCCACCAGGACAGGGAAGTATGGCTACACCTTC
D: .; size: .; V: TRBV7-7; J: TRBJ2-2; CDR3: CASSLEQYTGELFF; DNA: TGTGCCAGCAGCTTAGAACAGTACACCGGGGAGCTGTTTTTT
D: .; size: .; V: TRBV11-2; J: TRBJ2-5; CDR3: CASSLEGRGGEETQYF; DNA: TGTGCCAGCAGCTTAGAGGGCAGGGGAGGGGAGGAGACCCAGTACTTC
D: TRBD1; size: .; V: TRBV5-1; J: TRBJ1-2; CDR3: CASRASGGGYGYTF; DNA: TGCGCCAGCAGGGCCTCAGGGGGCGGCTATGGCTACACCTTC
D: .; size: few; V: TRBV7-9; J: TRBJ1-2; CDR3: CASSSSGNYGYTF; DNA: TGTGCCAGCAGCTCATCAGGGAACTATGGCTACACCTTC
D: TRBD1; size: .; V: TRBV9; J: TRBJ1-1; CDR3: CASSVGTGGTEAFF; DNA: TGTGCCAGCAGCGTAGGGACAGGGGGCACTGAAGCTTTCTTT
D: TRBD2; size: few; V: TRBV4-1; J: TRBJ2-1; CDR3: CASSPGRGGHNEQFF; DNA: TGCGCCAGCAGCCCCGGTCGGGGGGGTCACAATGAGCAGTTCTTC
D: .; size: medium-sized; V: TRBV6-8; J: TRBJ1-1; CDR3: CATQTVEAFF; DNA: TGTGCCACCCAAACAGTAGAAGCTTTCTTT
D: .; size: .; V: TRBV4-2; J: TRBJ1-2; CDR3: CASSPSGNYGYTF; DNA: TGTGCCAGCAGCCCTTCGGGTAACTATGGCTACACCTTC
D: .; size: once; V: TRBV21-1; J: TRBJ2-7; CDR3: CASSRGSGGLYEQYF; DNA: TGTGCCAGCAGTAGGGGGAGCGGGGGGCTCTACGAGCAGTACTTC
D: .; size: .; V: TRBV4-1; J: TRBJ2-3; CDR3: CASSLPAADTQYF; DNA: TGCGCCAGCAGCCTCCCTGCGGCAGATACGCAGTATTTT
D: .; size: .; V: TRBV2; J: TRBJ1-1; CDR3: CARLRERGVEAFF; DNA: TGTGCCAGGTTAAGGGAGCGCGGCGTTGAAGCTTTCTTT
D: .; size: few; V: TRBV4-3; J: TRBJ2-7; CDR3: CASSHLAPPGIIPYEQYF; DNA: TGCGCCAGCAGCCACCTAGCCCCCCCCGGGATCATCCCCTACGAGCAGTACTTC
D: .; size: .; V: TRBV29-1; J: TRBJ1-1; CDR3: CSAGQLNTEAFF; DNA: TGCAGCGCAGGACAGCTGAACACTGAAGCTTTCTTT
D: .; size: .; V: TRBV18; J: TRBJ1-6; CDR3: CASSRGDPNSPLHF; DNA: TGTGCCAGCTCACGCGGGGACCCTAATTCACCCCTCCACTTT
D: .; size: .; V: TRBV18; J: TRBJ2-3; CDR3: CASSPRDFSPAKSTDTQYF; DNA: TGTGCCAGCTCACCTAGGGACTTCAGTCCAGCGAAAAGCACAGATACGCAGTATTTT
D: TRBD1; size: .; V: TRBV7-9; J: TRBJ1-6; CDR3: CASSLGQGTNSPLHF; DNA: TGTGCCAGCAGCTTAGGACAGGGTACTAATTCACCCCTCCACTTT
D: TRBD1; size: once; V: TRBV4-3; J: TRBJ1-4; CDR3: CASSQDTRGRGNEKLFF; DNA: TGCGCCAGCAGCCAAGATACCAGGGGGCGCGGTAATGAAAAACTGTTTTTT
D: TRBD1; size: .; V: TRBV6-5; J: TRBJ2-4; CDR3: CATGGQGGPKNIQYF; DNA: TGTGCCACAGGCGGACAGGGGGGTCCCAAAAACATTCAGTACTTC
D: TRBD1; size: .; V: TRBV6-5; J: TRBJ2-7; CDR3: CASRADRVLYEQYF; DNA: TGTGCCAGCAGAGCTGACAGGGTTCTCTACGAGCAGTACTTC
D: TRBD1; size: .; V: TRBV14; J: TRBJ2-7; CDR3: CASSPTGDEQYF; DNA: TGTGCCAGCAGCCCTACAGGGGACGAGCAGTACTTC
D: .; size: .; V: TRBV7-2; J: TRBJ1-2; CDR3: CASSLDWYYGYTF; DNA: TGTGCCAGCAGCTTAGACTGGTACTATGGCTACACCTTC
D: TRBD1; size: .; V: TRBV19; J: TRBJ2-7; CDR3: CATSDRGREIYEQYF; DNA: TGTGCCACTTCAGACAGGGGGCGCGAGATCTACGAGCAGTACTTC
D: .; size: .; V: TRBV11-2; J: TRBJ1-2; CDR3: CASSLEGRSNTF; DNA: TGTGCCAGCAGCTTAGAGGGCAGGTCTAACACCTTC
D: .; size: .; V: TRBV30; J: TRBJ1-6; CDR3: CAGKAEGDSPLHF; DNA: TGTGCCGGTAAAGCCGAAGGGGATTCACCCCTCCACTTT
D: TRBD2; size: once; V: TRBV5-1; J: TRBJ2-5; CDR3: CASSLAGGRWQQETQYF; DNA: TGCGCCAGCAGCTTGGCCGGGGGGAGGTGGCAGCAAGAGACCCAGTACTTC
D: .; size: .; V: TRBV7-2; J: TRBJ1-1; CDR3: CASSLGQARDTEAFF; DNA: TGTGCCAGCAGCTTAGGACAGGCGAGGGACACTGAAGCTTTCTTT
D: TRBD1; size: few; V: TRBV19; J: TRBJ1-2; CDR3: CATEGTGITGYTF; DNA: TGTGCCACCGAGGGGACAGGGATCACGGGCTACACCTTC
D: .; size: .; V: TRBV5-1; J: TRBJ2-1; CDR3: CASSLGGPTGVVEQFF; DNA: TGCGCCAGCAGCTTGGGTGGCCCCACGGGGGTTGTTGAGCAGTTCTTC
D: TRBD1; size: .; V: TRBV7-9; J: TRBJ1-5; CDR3: CASSLDRGGQPQHF; DNA: TGTGCCAGCAGCCTGGACAGGGGGGGCCAGCCCCAGCATTTT
D: .; size: .; V: TRBV7-6; J: TRBJ2-3; CDR3: CASSYRAGTDTQYF; DNA: TGTGCCAGCAGCTACAGGGCCGGCACAGATACGCAGTATTTT
D: TRBD2; size: .; V: TRBV11-2; J: TRBJ2-7; CDR3: CASSLGTSSEQYF; DNA: TGTGCCAGCAGCTTAGGGACTAGCTCCGAGCAGTACTTC
D: .; size: .; V: TRBV19; J: TRBJ1-3; CDR3: CATTDMFVGGNTIYF; DNA: TGTGCCACTACCGACATGTTCGTAGGTGGAAACACCATATATTTT
D: TRBD1; size: .; V: TRBV7-3; J: TRBJ1-2; CDR3: CASSTQGTGKGYTF; DNA: TGTGCCAGCAGCACACAAGGGACAGGGAAGGGCTACACCTTC
D: TRBD2; size: .; V: TRBV28; J: TRBJ2-1; CDR3: CASRPGGGPYNEQFF; DNA: TGTGCCAGCAGACCGGGGGGTGGGCCCTACAATGAGCAGTTCTTC
D: .; size: .; V: TRBV28; J: TRBJ2-7; CDR3: CASSSQGHEQYF; DNA: TGTGCCAGCAGTTCACAGGGCCACGAGCAGTACTTC
D: .; size: .; V: TRBV4-1; J: TRBJ2-5; CDR3: CASSQDHGGNQETQYF; DNA: TGCGCCAGCAGCCAAGATCACGGAGGGAACCAAGAGACCCAGTACTTC